Presented here are 18 T cell receptor beta chains from one specimen sequenced in a study of shared clonotypes between healthy human individuals. TCRdb keeps only in-frame clones here, not all; method: immunoSEQ multiplex PCR. The data show around 1,000,000 clones, around three quarters seen once. Sequencing was performed on memory CD4+ T cells from PBMCs. Indicated subset: CD45RA-negative fraction. These receptor sequences come from a man between 18 and 35 years old in good health. Some clones in this sample may be carry-over from other donors' samples.

V is TRBV19 and J is TRBJ2-3, with D perhaps TRBD2 (6 bases). Germline V CDR1 and CDR2: LNHDA, SQIVND (reference sequence). Trimming pared 6 bases from V and 0 bases from J, leaving 13 bases between. The CDR3 totals 15 residues. CDR3 in DNA: TGTGCCAGTAGGGAGGGCAGCTCTAGCACAGATACGCAGTATTTT. Its protein product is CASREGSSSTDTQYF.

The CDR3 here is CASSDPSGSQETQYF. The CDR3 DNA sequence: TGCGCCAGCAGCGACCCTAGCGGATCCCAAGAGACCCAGTACTTC. The chain combines TRBV5-1 with TRBJ2-5, with 7 positions matching TRBD2. Germline trimming cut 4 bases from V and 1 base from J; bases unmatched to any gene: 7. Germline V gene sequence: CDR1 SGHRS, CDR2 YFSETQ. The CDR3 sequence is 15 residues long. Drawing the rest from reference TRBV5-1 and TRBJ2-5, the complete variable domain is KAGVTQTPRYLIKTRGQQVTLSCSPISGHRSVSWYQQTPGQGLQFLFEYFSETQRNKGNFPGRFSGRQFSNSRSEMNVSTLELGDSALYLCASSDPSGSQETQYFGPGTRLLVL.

This clone was counted between two and nine times. The sample carries other DNA sequences with the same CDR3. The rearrangement joins TRBV11-3 to TRBJ2-1, with no clear D. Trimming took 1 base from V and 2 from J, leaving 6 bases between them. The CDR3 has 14 amino acids. The germline V gene has CDR1 SGHNT and CDR2 YENEEA. CDR3 bases: TGTGCCAGCAGCTTAGGGGGAACCTACAATGAGCAGTTCTTC. Its translation: CASSLGGTYNEQFF.

With respect to this clone: A far more abundant clone sits one base away, making this likely a read error. The rearrangement links TRBV6-8 to TRBJ2-1; 8 nucleotides align to TRBD2. This CDR3 is 15 amino acids long. Germline V gene lookup returns CDR1 MNHGY and CDR2 SAAAGT. The CDR3 bases are TGTGCCAGCAGTTACAGGCGGGAGGTTCCCAATGGGCAGTTCTTC. Encoded protein: CASSYRREVPNGQFF.

The genes are TRBV9 and TRBJ1-4; 8 bases are shared with TRBD1. Unmatched junction bases numbered 10, after V lost 4 bases and J lost 11 bases. In germline, CDR1 is SGDLS, CDR2 YYNGEE. The CDR3 is 14 amino acids. The CDR3 reads CASSTLDRGGKLFF. Here the CDR3 DNA reads TGTGCCAGCAGCACGCTCGACAGGGGAGGGAAACTGTTTTTT.

V gene TRBV7-9 combines with J gene TRBJ1-1, with D uncertain. V was shortened by 5 bases and J by 0 bases, with 4 bases between the two germline ends. Germline V gene data show CDR1 as SEHNR and CDR2 as FQNEAQ (reference sequence). The CDR3 has 12 residues. In DNA, the CDR3 is TGTGCCAGCAGCATCATGAACACTGAAGCTTTCTTT. As protein: CASSIMNTEAFF.

The J gene is TRBJ1-4, the V gene TRBV18; tentatively, D is TRBD1 (6 bases). The CDR3 contains 15 residues. Trimming shortened V by 0 bases and J by 8 bases, and 13 bases separated the two germline ends. The germline CDR1 and CDR2 sequences are KGHSH and LQKENI. The DNA of the CDR3 is TGTGCCAGCTCACCACCGGGGACACCTGGCGAAAAACTGTTTTTT. Protein product: CASSPPGTPGEKLFF.

The rearrangement joins TRBV6-1 to TRBJ2-7, with TRBD2 matching 11 bases. The CDR3 spans 15 residues. Germline V gene lookup returns CDR1 MNHNS and CDR2 SASEGT. V shed 4 bases, J shed 7 bases, and the junction held 9 bases outside the gene matches. The CDR3, as DNA: TGTGCCAGCAGTGGATCTATAGTAGCGGGGGGGGAGCAGTACTTC. Protein product: CASSGSIVAGGEQYF.

The J gene is TRBJ1-4, the V gene TRBV9; 7 bases line up with TRBD1. Per germline, CDR1 SGDLS and CDR2 YYNGEE. The CDR3 consists of 14 residues. J was trimmed by 2 bases and V by 4 bases; bases with no gene match: 2. The CDR3 is CASSQQGTNEKLFF. CDR3 sequence (DNA): TGTGCCAGCAGCCAACAGGGGACTAATGAAAAACTGTTTTTT.

This clone was seen just once. V usage is TRBV6-1 and J usage is TRBJ1-2; perhaps TRBD1 as D (5 bases). V lost 4 bases and J lost 0, with 12 bases in between. Germline V gene data show CDR1 as MNHNS and CDR2 as SASEGT. There are 15 residues in the CDR3. The CDR3 loop reads CASSAGTATNYGYTF. CDR3 sequence (DNA): TGTGCCAGCAGTGCGGGGACGGCGACTAACTATGGCTACACCTTC.

The V gene is TRBV6-1, the J gene TRBJ2-7; D perhaps matches TRBD1 (6 bases). V lost 2 bases, J lost 0 bases, and 8 bases lay in between. Germline V lookup: CDR1 MNHNS, CDR2 SASEGT. The CDR3 length is 14 residues. The CDR3 DNA follows: TGTGCCAGCAGTGAAAAGGGGGTCTCCTACGAGCAGTACTTC. This translates into CASSEKGVSYEQYF.

The chain is built from TRBV28 and TRBJ2-7; D gene uncertain. V gave up 3 bases and J gave up 2 bases, with 8 bases separating them. This CDR3 contains 13 residues. Germline lookup yields CDR1 MDHEN and CDR2 SYDVKM. The CDR3 region is CASSLSKAYEQYF. The CDR3 DNA reads as TGTGCCAGCAGTTTGAGTAAGGCCTACGAGCAGTACTTC.

V is TRBV28 and J is TRBJ2-5; D not certain. Germline loops: CDR1 MDHEN, CDR2 SYDVKM. The CDR3 is 16 residues long. V shed 3 bases and J shed 3 bases, with 17 bases lying between them. Written as DNA, the CDR3 is TGTGCCAGCAGTTTTAAGGGCCCCCTGCAAGAAGAGACCCAGTACTTC. Translation: CASSFKGPLQEETQYF.

This clone was observed once. The chain employs TRBV7-9 and TRBJ1-1; the D gene is possibly TRBD1 (6 bases). V was cut by 5 bases and J by 4 bases, with 14 bases left in between. The V gene's germline CDR1 is SEHNR and CDR2 FQNEAQ (reference sequence). This CDR3 region has 14 residues. This CDR3 is CASSQEGTITEAFF. CDR3 DNA: TGTGCCAGCAGCCAAGAGGGGACAATCACTGAAGCTTTCTTT.

This clone came up once. V and J are TRBV19 and TRBJ2-1; TRBD2 matches at 10 bases. J lost 4 bases, V lost 5 bases, and 14 bases had no gene match. The CDR3 extends over 18 amino acids. Germline V lookup: CDR1 LNHDA, CDR2 SQIVND (reference sequence). CDR3 sequence (DNA): TGTGCCAGTAGTGCGATGACTAGCGGGCACGTCTTTTACAATGAGCAGTTCTTC. Its protein is CASSAMTSGHVFYNEQFF.

This rearrangement joins TRBV7-2 to TRBJ2-1; the D is unclear. V lost 0 bases to trimming and J lost 7 bases, with 13 bases between them. This CDR3 has 15 amino acids. In germline, CDR1 is SGHTA, CDR2 FQGNSA. The CDR3 region is CASSLAHRVANEQFF. In DNA, the CDR3 is TGTGCCAGCAGCTTAGCGCACAGAGTGGCTAATGAGCAGTTCTTC.

Note on this clone: This likely came from a read error, as a far larger clone is one base away. The chain couples TRBV7-9 to TRBJ2-2; 9 nucleotides match TRBD2. Germline V gives CDR1 SEHNR, CDR2 FQNEAQ (reference sequence). The CDR3 consists of 15 residues. Trimming took 4 bases from V and 5 from J; bases not matched to a gene: 5. DNA of the CDR3: TGTGCCAGCAGCTGGGCTAGCGGGAATACCGGGGAGCTGTTTTTT. This codes for CASSWASGNTGELFF.

The chain uses TRBV7-2 and TRBJ1-5; 7 bases map to TRBD1. The V segment lost 2 bases and the J segment 6 bases; nucleotides outside the gene matches: 7. CDR3 length: 15 residues. Germline CDR1 SGHTA, CDR2 FQGNSA. The CDR3 DNA is TGTGCCAGCAGCTTATCAGGGGGGATGTTTCAGCCCCAGCATTTT. It yields the protein CASSLSGGMFQPQHF.